The 25 T cell receptor beta chains presented below share a single source sample, sequenced in a study of T cell changes during pregnancy in multiple sclerosis. Clones were sequenced by immunoSEQ multiplex PCR, and TCRdb holds only the in-frame ones, with some missing. The profile shows about 93,000 clones, approximately 89% of them singletons. The sample in question was peripheral blood, obtained before pregnancy. These TCRs come from a female donor with multiple sclerosis, enrolled in a pregnancy study.

The genes are TRBV10-3 and TRBJ2-5, with a possible D match to TRBD1 (6 bases). Germline CDR1 ENHRY, CDR2 SYGVKD. The CDR3 consists of 14 residues. The V and J ends lost 0 bases and 5 bases respectively, with 10 bases between them. CDR3 coding DNA: TGTGCCATCAGTGAGTCCCTAAGGGGGGAGACCCAGTACTTC. As protein: CAISESLRGETQYF.

The V and J genes are TRBV16 and TRBJ1-4, with TRBD1 identical over 7 bases. This CDR3 contains 15 residues. Germline V gene sequence: CDR1 KGHSY, CDR2 FQNENV. V dropped 2 bases and J dropped 6; count of bases not matched to a gene: 6. The CDR3 nucleotides are TGTGCCAGCAGCCAAGGGACAGTTGCTTATGAAAAACTGTTTTTT. It yields the protein CASSQGTVAYEKLFF.

The gene calls are TRBV19 and TRBJ2-5; 15 nucleotides line up with TRBD2. The CDR3 runs to 17 residues. V lost 5 bases and J lost 5; bases outside the gene matches: 9. From germline, CDR1 is LNHDA and CDR2 SQIVND (reference sequence). The CDR3 DNA reads TGTGCCAGTAGTGCCGGACTAGCGGGAGGGCCGTGGGAGACCCAGTACTTC. The encoded protein is CASSAGLAGGPWETQYF.

V and J are TRBV4-3 and TRBJ1-2, with D perhaps TRBD1 (6 bases). This CDR3 is 16 amino acids long. In germline, CDR1 is LGHNA, CDR2 YSLEER. The ends were cut back, 0 bases at V and 7 bases at J, with 18 bases in the middle. The DNA for the CDR3 is TGCGCCAGCAGCCAAGATTGGCGGGGGGCTACGACTGGCTACACCTTC. Translation: CASSQDWRGATTGYTF.

This clone was recorded only once. The CDR3 nucleotides are TGTGCCAGCAGCTTAGACATTAGCGGGGGTCTCTACGAGCAGTACTTC. This codes for CASSLDISGGLYEQYF. V gene TRBV7-2 combines with J gene TRBJ2-7; TRBD2 matches at 9 bases. This CDR3 is built from 16 residues. V was clipped by 1 base and J by 3 bases; unmatched bases: 7. Germline lookup yields CDR1 SGHTA and CDR2 FQGNSA.

The chain has TRBV6-6 and TRBJ2-3; TRBD1 agrees at 7 bases. J gave up 9 bases and V 5 bases, and 5 bases lay outside the gene matches. The CDR3 contains 12 residues. CDR1 is MNHNY, CDR2 SVGAGI, per germline (reference sequence). The DNA of the CDR3 is TGTGCCAGCAGTCCTACAGGGGACACGCAGTATTTT. Translating it yields CASSPTGDTQYF.

With respect to this clone: A read error may account for a junction end that differs from germline. V gene TRBV9 combines with J gene TRBJ2-1; 7 bases are shared with TRBD1. This CDR3 spans 15 amino acids. Looked up from germline, CDR1 is SGDLS and CDR2 is YYNGEE. The CDR3 nucleotides are TGTGCCAGCAGCCCGTCCGGGACAGTCTACCATGAGCAGTTCTTC. It translates to CASSPSGTVYHEQFF. Combining the CDR3 with reference TRBV9 and TRBJ2-1 gives the whole variable domain DSGVTQTPKHLITATGQRVTLRCSPRSGDLSVYWYQQSLDQGLQFLIQYYNGEERAKGNILERFSAQQFPDLHSELNLSSLELGDSALYFCASSPSGTVYHEQFFGPGTRLTVL.

The rearrangement joins TRBV4-3 to TRBJ2-5, with D perhaps TRBD1 (6 bases). CDR3 length: 14 amino acids. CDR1 and CDR2 (germline): LGHNA, YSLEER. With 4 bases removed from V and 6 bases from J, the gap between germline ends came to 15 bases. The CDR3 reads CASSPQQGQQTQYF. The CDR3, as DNA: TGCGCCAGCAGCCCCCAACAGGGTCAGCAGACCCAGTACTTC.

The chain carries TRBV14 and TRBJ1-1, with D possibly matching TRBD1 (5 bases). The V end was cut by 1 base, the J end by 2 bases, with 8 bases between. Germline lookup yields CDR1 SGHDN and CDR2 FVKESK. The CDR3 runs to 14 residues. The CDR3, as DNA: TGTGCCAGCAGCCAAGTAAGGGGCAACACTGAAGCTTTCTTT. Translating it yields CASSQVRGNTEAFF.

The chain is built from TRBV4-1 and TRBJ2-5; TRBD1 is a possible D gene (5 bases). V lost 1 base and J 3 bases, leaving 9 bases between the germline ends. Per germline, CDR1 MGHRA and CDR2 YSYEKL. This CDR3 is 14 amino acids long. The CDR3 bases are TGCGCCAGCAGCCAAGCGACAGTAAAAGAGACCCAGTACTTC. Translated: CASSQATVKETQYF.

This chain links TRBV14 with TRBJ1-2; the D is unclear. This CDR3 contains 14 residues. Trimming pared 4 bases from V and 4 bases from J, leaving 13 bases between. Germline loops: CDR1 SGHDN, CDR2 FVKESK. The CDR3 sequence is CASSPKGVGYGYTF. The DNA of the CDR3 is TGTGCCAGCAGCCCTAAGGGAGTTGGCTATGGCTACACCTTC.

The chain carries TRBV14 and TRBJ2-5, with 7 bases fitting TRBD2. The CDR3 has 15 amino acids. With 4 bases clipped from V and 10 bases from J, the junction kept 15 bases outside the gene matches. The germline CDR1 and CDR2 sequences are SGHDN and FVKESK. The DNA of the CDR3 is TGTGCCAGCAGCCCTGGGGACTATCGAACGGTAGACCAGTACTTC. It specifies CASSPGDYRTVDQYF. The full variable domain, rest sourced from reference TRBV14 and TRBJ2-5, is EAGVTQFPSHSVIEKGQTVTLRCDPISGHDNLYWYRRVMGKEIKFLLHFVKESKQDESGMPNNRFLAERTGGTYSTLKVQPAELEDSGVYFCASSPGDYRTVDQYFGPGTRLLVL.

V usage is TRBV27 and J usage is TRBJ2-1; TRBD1 matches 8 bases. J gave up 8 bases and V 6 bases, and 12 bases lay outside the gene matches. CDR1 is MNHEY and CDR2 is SMNVEV in the germline V gene (reference sequence). This CDR3 has 15 amino acids. The CDR3 sequence: CASRKQGEAADEQFF. In nucleotides, the CDR3 is TGTGCCAGCAGGAAACAGGGGGAGGCTGCGGATGAGCAGTTCTTC.

V and J are TRBV7-9 and TRBJ1-1; 7 bases align to TRBD1. Germline V lookup: CDR1 SEHNR, CDR2 FQNEAQ (reference sequence). CDR3 length: 12 amino acids. The J segment lost 7 bases and the V segment lost 1 base, leaving 0 bases of the junction unmatched. The CDR3 protein is CASSLGDSEAFF. Written as DNA, the CDR3 is TGTGCCAGCAGCTTAGGGGACAGTGAAGCTTTCTTT.

The V gene is TRBV9, the J gene TRBJ2-4; TRBD2 matches at 12 bases. CDR3 length equals 16 residues. Germline loops: CDR1 SGDLS, CDR2 YYNGEE. J lost 2 bases, V lost 4 bases, and 4 bases had no gene match. The CDR3 sequence: CASSLGLAGTKNIQYF. The DNA for the CDR3 is TGTGCCAGCAGCCTCGGACTAGCGGGGACCAAAAACATTCAGTACTTC.

J is TRBJ2-7 and V is TRBV5-1, with a tentative D call TRBD2 (5 bases). Trimming removed 4 bases at V and 3 bases at J, with 14 bases between. The CDR3 is 14 amino acids. The germline V gene encodes CDR1 SGHRS and CDR2 YFSETQ. This chain's CDR3 is CASSQRQGNYEQYF. CDR3 nucleotides: TGCGCCAGCAGCCAGCGGCAAGGGAACTACGAGCAGTACTTC.

This sequence joins TRBV2 and TRBJ2-5, with D possibly matching TRBD1 (6 bases). Trimming took off 6 bases at V and 5 bases at J, with 16 bases between the two ends. CDR3 length: 14 amino acids. The germline CDR1 and CDR2 sequences are SNHLY and FYNNEI. This CDR3 reads CASSPRGRWETQYF. For the CDR3, the DNA is TGTGCCAGCAGCCCCAGGGGAAGGTGGGAGACCCAGTACTTC.

Comment on this clone: A read error may explain this, as a much larger clone is one base away. The chain recombines TRBV28 with TRBJ1-2; D is possibly TRBD1 (5 bases). V dropped 4 bases and J dropped 1 base, with 7 bases sitting between them. This CDR3 comprises 13 residues. Germline V gene sequence: CDR1 MDHEN, CDR2 SYDVKM. The CDR3 sequence is CASSSRVNYGYTF. Here the CDR3 DNA reads TGTGCCAGCAGTTCCAGGGTTAACTATGGCTACACCTTC.

This rearrangement joins TRBV9 to TRBJ2-6, with 7 nucleotides matching TRBD1. J gave up 2 bases and V 0 bases, and 5 bases lay outside the gene matches. The CDR3 extends over 17 amino acids. CDR1 is SGDLS and CDR2 is YYNGEE in the germline V gene. The CDR3 sequence is CASSVGYRGPGANVLTF. The CDR3 DNA reads TGTGCCAGCAGCGTAGGGTACAGGGGACCTGGGGCCAACGTCCTGACTTTC.

This sequence joins TRBV5-4 and TRBJ2-7; 9 nucleotides match TRBD2. The CDR3 loop spans 14 amino acids. CDR1 is SGHNT, CDR2 YYREEE, per germline (reference sequence). V gave up 5 bases and J gave up 7 bases; unmatched junction bases: 10. In nucleotides, the CDR3 is TGTGCCAGCAGTTCACTAGCGGGCGGTAAGGAGCAGTACTTC. It specifies CASSSLAGGKEQYF.

V is TRBV7-3 and J is TRBJ2-1; 10 bases line up with TRBD2. The trim removed 6 bases at V and 4 bases at J, leaving 0 bases unmatched. The germline V gene encodes CDR1 SGHTA and CDR2 FQGTGA. The CDR3 has 13 residues. The CDR3 nucleotides are TGTGCCAGCAGTAGCGGGAGGTACAATGAGCAGTTCTTC. Its translation: CASSSGRYNEQFF.

The rearrangement uses TRBV6-6 and TRBJ1-1, with D tentatively TRBD1 (6 bases). Germline V gene sequence: CDR1 MNHNY, CDR2 SVGAGI (reference sequence). Trimming removed 2 bases from V and 5 bases from J, with 12 bases in between. This CDR3 is built from 14 residues. The CDR3 loop is CASSYGRGRTEAFF. DNA for the CDR3: TGTGCCAGCAGTTACGGCAGGGGAAGGACTGAAGCTTTCTTT.

This chain joins TRBV11-2 and TRBJ1-2; D possibly corresponds to TRBD1 (6 bases). Germline V CDR1 and CDR2: SGHAT, FQNNGV. V was shortened by 0 bases and J by 2 bases, with 7 bases between the two germline ends. The CDR3 contains 14 residues. The CDR3 reads CASSLETGNYGYTF. CDR3 nucleotides: TGTGCCAGCAGCTTAGAAACAGGGAACTATGGCTACACCTTC.

The chain recombines TRBV12-5 with TRBJ2-5, with 11 bases identical to TRBD1. CDR1 is LGHNT, CDR2 FRNRAP, per germline. The CDR3 totals 14 residues. Trimming cost V 4 bases and J 8 bases; bases outside gene matches: 6. The CDR3 DNA reads as TGTGCTAGTGGTTATCCGGGACAGGGGGTCACCCAGTACTTC. Residues: CASGYPGQGVTQYF.

The genes are TRBV15 and TRBJ1-1; 7 bases align to TRBD1. Germline loops: CDR1 LNHNV, CDR2 YYDKDF (reference sequence). V shed 3 bases, J shed 6 bases, and the junction held 10 bases outside the gene matches. The CDR3 covers 15 residues. The CDR3 DNA follows: TGTGCCACCAGCAGTCCGCGGGACAGAGACTCTGAAGCTTTCTTT. Amino acids: CATSSPRDRDSEAFF.